Listed below are T cell receptor beta chains from one sample, sequenced in a study of blood T cells in healthy people across ages. TCRdb re-derived calls from the 5' RACE reads in MiXCR, one entry per CDR3 protein. The repertoire holds about 780,000 distinct CDR3 sequences, with around a quarter as singletons. The data also belong to a second study, concerning T cells of mothers and their children.

Source material: blood. The source of these receptors is a boy aged 5-17 years in good health. The CDR3 runs from the conserved cysteine through the conserved F or W. D genes are given only for firm matches. Rows give clone size only sometimes, using once, few, many, or a class for an expanded clone.

v_call	clone_size	j_call	d_call	cdr3_nt	cdr3_aa
TRBV6-1	few	TRBJ2-5	-	TGTGCCAGCAGTGAAGGGGCGGAACAAGAGACCCAGTACTTC	CASSEGAEQETQYF
TRBV20-1	-	TRBJ1-1	-	TGCAGTGCTAGAGATCGTGGGGGGGCCTCGAACACTGAAGCTTTCTTT	CSARDRGGASNTEAFF
TRBV5-1	-	TRBJ1-4	TRBD1	TGCGCCAGCAGCTTGGCCGGGACAGGGCAGGAAAAACTGTTTTTT	CASSLAGTGQEKLFF
TRBV10-3	-	TRBJ2-5	TRBD2	TGTGCCATCAGACTAGCGGGGGAAGAGACCCAGTACTTC	CAIRLAGEETQYF
TRBV6-6	-	TRBJ2-2	-	TGTGCCAGCAGTTCCCCGGACAGCGGGCGTCGCACCGGGGAGCTGTTTTTT	CASSSPDSGRRTGELFF
TRBV9	few	TRBJ2-7	TRBD1	TGTGCCAGCAGCTCGACAGGGGGCCTCGACGAGCAGTACTTC	CASSSTGGLDEQYF
TRBV5-1	few	TRBJ2-5	-	TGCGCCAGCAGCGGGGGGGCCGGCCAAGAGACCCAGTACTTC	CASSGGAGQETQYF
TRBV20-1	few	TRBJ2-5	-	TGCAGTGCTCCCGCGCAAGGGGCGGAGACCCAGTACTTC	CSAPAQGAETQYF
TRBV7-6	few	TRBJ1-4	-	TGTGCCCGCAGCTTAGAAGGGAGGACTGAAAAACTGTTTTTT	CARSLEGRTEKLFF
TRBV2	few	TRBJ1-3	TRBD1	TGTGCCAGCAGGCCCCCGGGACAGGGACGGAACACCATATATTTT	CASRPPGQGRNTIYF
TRBV12-3/TRBV12-4	few	TRBJ2-7	TRBD1	TGTGCCAGCAGTTCGGGACAGGGGGCATGGGAGCAGTACTTC	CASSSGQGAWEQYF
TRBV20-1	many	TRBJ2-5	TRBD2	TGCAGTGCGATCTCAGCGGGGGGGAAGGAGACCCAGTACTTC	CSAISAGGKETQYF
TRBV21-1	-	TRBJ1-2	-	TGTGCCAGCAGCAAGGTTGTCAGGGGGCTCTATGGCTACACCTTC	CASSKVVRGLYGYTF